The subject of this entry is one T cell receptor (beta chain). V was pared by 6 bases and J by 6 bases, with 18 bases between. Germline-derived CDR1 and CDR2 are MNHEY and SMNVEV (reference sequence). This CDR3 has 15 residues. The source of the sample is a study of T cell changes during pregnancy in multiple sclerosis. TCRdb's table, derived via immunoSEQ multiplex PCR, lists solely in-frame clones and lacks some. The sample holds tens of thousands of clones; roughly 91% are singletons and the top ten take over 1%. This receptor was identified in a female donor in good health, enrolled as a control in a pregnancy study. The source material was peripheral blood, sampled after pregnancy. This chain links TRBV27 with TRBJ2-1; possible D gene TRBD1, 5 bases. The CDR3 spells CASRKGRQTFNEQFF. The DNA of the CDR3 is TGTGCCAGCAGGAAGGGCCGACAGACTTTCAATGAGCAGTTCTTC.